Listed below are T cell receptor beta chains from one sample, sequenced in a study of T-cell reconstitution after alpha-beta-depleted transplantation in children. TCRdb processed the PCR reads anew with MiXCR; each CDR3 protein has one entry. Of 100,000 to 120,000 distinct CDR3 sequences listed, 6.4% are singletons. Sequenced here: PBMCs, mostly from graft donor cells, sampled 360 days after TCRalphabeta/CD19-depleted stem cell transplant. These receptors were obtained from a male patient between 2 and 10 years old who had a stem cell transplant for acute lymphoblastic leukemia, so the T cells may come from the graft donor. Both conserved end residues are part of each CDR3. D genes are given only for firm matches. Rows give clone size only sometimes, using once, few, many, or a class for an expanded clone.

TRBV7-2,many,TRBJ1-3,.,TGTGCCAGCAGCCCCGGGTCGGGCTCTGGAAACACCATATATTTT,CASSPGSGSGNTIYF
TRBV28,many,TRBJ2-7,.,TGTGCCAGCAGTTCAGAGACGGCTCCCTCCTACGAGCAGTACTTC,CASSSETAPSYEQYF
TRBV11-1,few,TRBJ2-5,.,TGTGCCAGCAGCTTAGGGCCGGGAAGAGAGACCCAGTACTTC,CASSLGPGRETQYF
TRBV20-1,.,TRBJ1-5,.,TGCAGTGCTAGAGTGGGGGGGCCCAATCAGCCCCAGCATTTT,CSARVGGPNQPQHF
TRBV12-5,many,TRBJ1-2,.,TGTGCTAGTGGTTCACCGGAAGGAGAAGCCCATGGCTACACCTTC,CASGSPEGEAHGYTF
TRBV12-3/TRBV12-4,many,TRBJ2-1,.,TGTGCCAGCAGACACGGGGTCTACAATGAGCAGTTCTTC,CASRHGVYNEQFF
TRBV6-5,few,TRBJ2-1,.,TGTGCCAGCAGTTACTCGAGAATAGCAGAGGGGGATGAGCAGTTCTTC,CASSYSRIAEGDEQFF
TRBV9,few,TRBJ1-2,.,TGTGCCAGCAGCGAGGGACCCTATGGCTACACCTTC,CASSEGPYGYTF
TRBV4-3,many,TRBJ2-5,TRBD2,TGCGCCAGCAGCCAAGGACGCGGGAGCAGAGAGACCCAGTACTTC,CASSQGRGSRETQYF
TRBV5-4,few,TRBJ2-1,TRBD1,TGTGCCAGCGGAGACAGGGCCTACAATGAGCAGTTCTTC,CASGDRAYNEQFF
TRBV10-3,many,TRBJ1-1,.,TGTGCCATCAGTGAGTCCGGGGAGAACACTGAAGCTTTCTTT,CAISESGENTEAFF
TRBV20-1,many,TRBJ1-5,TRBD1,TGCTGCGCTAGAGCAGGTCTGGTAACAGGGGGCAATCAGCCCCAGCATTTT,CCARAGLVTGGNQPQHF
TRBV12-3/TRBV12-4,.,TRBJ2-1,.,TGTGCCTTCAGTTTAGAACGGAAATTATTGAGCTCCTACAATGAGCAGTTCTTC,CAFSLERKLLSSYNEQFF
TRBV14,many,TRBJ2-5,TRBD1,TGTGCCAGCAGCTCTTGGACAGGGAAGGGGGAGACCCAGTACTTC,CASSSWTGKGETQYF
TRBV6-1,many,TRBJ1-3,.,TGTGCCAGCAGTGAAGCGTGGGGGCGAGGAAACACCATATATTTT,CASSEAWGRGNTIYF
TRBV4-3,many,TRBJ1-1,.,TGCGCCAGCAGCCAAGATAGAAGTTTTGAAGCTTTCTTT,CASSQDRSFEAFF
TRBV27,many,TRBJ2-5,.,TGTGCCAGCAGGAGCCGGACCCAGTACTTC,CASRSRTQYF
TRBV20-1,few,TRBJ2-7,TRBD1,TGCAGTGCTAGACCCGATCATACAGGGGGCGACGAGCAGTACTTC,CSARPDHTGGDEQYF
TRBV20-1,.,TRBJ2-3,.,TGCAGTGCTAGAACAAGCGGCACAGATACGCAGTATTTT,CSARTSGTDTQYF
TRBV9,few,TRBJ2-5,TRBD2,TGTGCCAGCAGCGTCCTCTCGGGGAGGGGAGAGACCCAGTACTTC,CASSVLSGRGETQYF
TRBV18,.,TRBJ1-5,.,TGTGCCAGCTCACCCGGGATGGGCAATCAGCCCCAGCATTTT,CASSPGMGNQPQHF
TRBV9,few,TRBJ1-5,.,TGTGCCAGCAGCGCCGGTAGCCCTAATCAGCCCCAGCATTTT,CASSAGSPNQPQHF
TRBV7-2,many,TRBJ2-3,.,TGTGCCAGCAATCTGCTGGGGTTAGATACGCAGTATTTT,CASNLLGLDTQYF
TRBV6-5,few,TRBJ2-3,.,TGTGCCAGCAGTTACCCCCCGCCCGCAGATACGCAGTATTTT,CASSYPPPADTQYF
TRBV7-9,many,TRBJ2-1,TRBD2,TGTGCCAGCAGCTTAGGCACTAGCGGGGCAAATGAGCAGTTCTTC,CASSLGTSGANEQFF
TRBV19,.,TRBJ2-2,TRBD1,TGTGCCAGTACCACTCAGGGGGCGTTAACAGAGCTGTTTTTT,CASTTQGALTELFF
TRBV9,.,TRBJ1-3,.,TGTGCCAGCAGCGATGAAACGGCTGTCTCTGGAAACACCATATATTTT,CASSDETAVSGNTIYF
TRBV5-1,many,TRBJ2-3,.,TGCGCCAGCAGCTTGGAAGGTTCCCTAGGCGATACGCAGTATTTT,CASSLEGSLGDTQYF
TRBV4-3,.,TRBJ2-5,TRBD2,TGCGCCAGCAGCCAGGGCCGAGCGGGGGCTCAAGAGACCCAGTACTTC,CASSQGRAGAQETQYF
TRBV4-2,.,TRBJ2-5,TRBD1,TGTGCCAGCAGCCATTGGACAGGGCAAGAGACCCAGTACTTC,CASSHWTGQETQYF
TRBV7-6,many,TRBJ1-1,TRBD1,TGTGCCAGCAGCTTGGCCGACAGGGCGGAAACTGCCTTCTTT,CASSLADRAETAFF
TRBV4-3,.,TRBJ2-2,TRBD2,TGCGCCAGCAGCAAGAAGGGAGGGAGAGGGAACACCGGGGAGCTGTTTTTT,CASSKKGGRGNTGELFF
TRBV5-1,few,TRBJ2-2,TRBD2,TGCGCCAGCAGCTTGGAAGCGGGAGGGCCCACCGGGGAGCTGTTTTTT,CASSLEAGGPTGELFF
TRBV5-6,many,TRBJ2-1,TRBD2,TGTGCCAGCAGCCGGACTAGCGGGTGGGACAATGAGCAGTTCTTC,CASSRTSGWDNEQFF
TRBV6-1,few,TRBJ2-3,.,TGTGCCAGCAGTGCTCTAGCGTCCTCGGGAGATACGCAGTATTTT,CASSALASSGDTQYF
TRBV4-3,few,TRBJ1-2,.,TGCGCCAGCAGCCAAGATCGAGGGGACCGGATTAATGGCTACACCTTC,CASSQDRGDRINGYTF
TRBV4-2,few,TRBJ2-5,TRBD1,TGTGCCAGCAGCCAAGCGCCACAGGGGCCCCAGTACTTC,CASSQAPQGPQYF
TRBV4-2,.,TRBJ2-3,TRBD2,TGTGCCAGCAGCCGGTGGACTAGCGGGCACAGAGATACGCAGTATTTT,CASSRWTSGHRDTQYF
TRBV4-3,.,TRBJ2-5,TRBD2,TGCGCCAGCAGCCAAGATCCTCCAGCGGGAGAGGGAGAGACCCAGTACTTC,CASSQDPPAGEGETQYF
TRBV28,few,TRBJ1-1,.,TGTGCCAGCAGTCATCCCTGGGCGTTCTCGAACACTGAAGCTTTCTTT,CASSHPWAFSNTEAFF
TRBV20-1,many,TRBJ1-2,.,TGCAGTGAAAGAGAGAGGGGTAACTATGGCTACACCTTC,CSERERGNYGYTF